Sequencing of this T cell receptor (beta chain) was carried out in a study of shared clonotypes between healthy human individuals (TCRdb year 2020). Background on the whole study: The cohort comprised a couple of women and a few men aged 18 to 49 years. To increase sequencing depth and limit assay-specific biases, different laboratories used diverse techniques to prepare libraries and sequence TCR repertoires. The study deeply sequenced blood TCR repertoires of five healthy adults to estimate repertoire size and the extent of clonotype sharing between individuals. For each donor, CD4 naive and CD4 memory were each given three plates, CD8 naive was given two plates, and CD8 memory was given one plate. Leukapheresis yielded between about 0.85 and 9.5 billion PBMCs per donor. Study-wide findings and limitations: Higher generation probabilities were observed for clonotypes shared by all four sorted-subset donors than for non-shared clonotypes. Naive subsets generally had larger estimated clonotype richness than memory subsets. Based on pairwise subsampling, the degree of clonotype sharing among donors was expected to be affected by sequencing depth. Only blood was sampled, and tissue TCR repertoires likely differ from those in blood. The genetic and exposure-history diversity represented was limited by the small number of donors. Approximately 4.8% of naive CD4, around 3.5% of naive CD8, 2.3% of memory CD4, and about 0.4% of memory CD8 clonotypes were shared across several donors. Incomplete sequencing was indicated by rarefaction of sorted-subset datasets, despite the large sequencing depth.

For this clone: Which antigen it targets is not known. It has no much larger one-base neighbor in the sample; base qualities were not kept.

The CDR3 holds 14 amino acids from the cysteine to the phenylalanine. Only the CDR3 DNA stays, 42 bases, in frame from base 1. The CDR1 and CDR2 encoded by the germline V gene are LGHNA and YNFKEQ. Deletion took 0 bases off V and 6 bases off J, with a span of 11 bases between the germline ends. Using the deep immunoSEQ assay, multiplex PCR amplified TCR CDR3 regions from genomic DNA. Extracted genomic DNA from each cell subset was distributed evenly across all wells of several immunoSEQ 96-well plates, and each plate was treated as a replicate. For sorted subsets, roughly 200 ng of genomic DNA, equivalent to about 30,000 T cell genomes, went into each replicate PCR. The purified libraries were quantified using a Qubit 3.0 fluorometer, sized with a Bioanalyzer 2100, and then quantified again using the KAPA Library Quantification kit. Every immunoSEQ 96-well plate was sequenced on a dedicated single-read 150-cycle Illumina NextSeq 550 flow cell. Per the original workflow: Because the immunoSEQ output included only junctional sequences and no quality scores, the filtering could not be the same as the filtering used for full-length reads. To assign V/J genes and CDR3, sequences were annotated against IMGT germline references using PyIR, a Python wrapper for IgBLAST v1.9. Reads were filtered out if the reads had weak V/J assignments (E-value above 1e-6), no CDR3, stop codons, out-of-frame junctions, or ambiguous translated residues. A V3J clonotype was defined by an identical inferred V gene, J gene, and CDR3 amino acid sequence. To compute the percentage overlap between repertoires, the number of shared unique clonotypes was divided by the size of the smaller repertoire. Three approaches were used to assess repertoire richness: RTK rarefaction, the Chao1 estimator, and Recon v2.1 estimates of unobserved clonotypes. Generation probabilities for all TCRbeta clonotypes obtained by the gDNA method from several donors were computed using OLGA. The table was pulled from immuneACCESS by TCRdb, which kept in-frame rearrangements only. Such tables lose some clones; where checked, under half of the loss comes from unresolved V genes, and the rest has no known cause. Clone size and V and J calls were adopted from that table, with D and trimming inferred from the DNA. The sample table shows approximately 2.1 million clones, and 90% to 95% are seen once. The ten top clones hold under 0.45% of the sample.

The donors were healthy, HIV-negative adults who had no recently reported acute infections or vaccinations. All donors were Caucasian adults living in Nashville, Tennessee, USA. CD4+ T cells were enriched through magnetic negative selection, after which naive cells were positively selected on CD45RA and the remaining negative fraction served as the memory subset. After blood collection by leukapheresis, PBMCs were isolated using Ficoll-Histopaque density gradient centrifugation and then cryopreserved in the vapor phase of liquid nitrogen. Analytical flow cytometry was used to check the purity and quantity of each magnetically sorted T cell population. From each sorted fraction, genomic DNA was isolated and quantified by UV absorbance on a Nanodrop 2000c.

Here the chain combines TRBV4-2 and TRBJ1-2; confidence is insufficient to name the D gene. Sequenced input: naive CD4+ T cells from PBMCs. The sample's cell subset or site, from its label and the paper: CD45RA+ positively selected. The clonotype was recovered from a man between 18 and 29 years old in good health. Some clones in this sample may be carry-over from other donors' samples. The encoded CDR3 is CASSQDRQKDGYTF. The sequenced DNA is TGTGCCAGCAGCCAAGATCGGCAGAAGGATGGCTACACCTTC.